Below, 19 T cell receptor beta chains from the same sample are listed, as sequenced in a study of PD-L1 blockade in urothelial cancer. Data came from immunoSEQ multiplex PCR; TCRdb stores just in-frame clones and leaves some out. Among almost 50,000 clones listed, 84% were seen once. Noted time point: pretreatment peripheral blood. The starting material was PBMCs, obtained around atezolizumab (anti-PD-L1) treatment. All receptors derive from a man in his 70s with urothelial cancer.

In DNA, the CDR3 is TGTGCCAGCAGTCTCCCTGCGGGCAGGCATACGCAGTATTTT. Translation: CASSLPAGRHTQYF. The rearrangement uses TRBV28 and TRBJ2-3; D is possibly TRBD2 (5 bases). This CDR3 contains 14 residues. Trimming took off 5 bases at V and 7 bases at J, with 16 bases between the two ends. In germline, CDR1 is MDHEN, CDR2 SYDVKM.

V usage is TRBV7-3 and J usage is TRBJ1-1; D perhaps matches TRBD1 (5 bases). The CDR3 spans 15 residues. Trimming removed 2 bases at V and 4 bases at J, with 14 bases between. CDR1 and CDR2 from the germline V gene are SGHTA and FQGTGA. DNA of the CDR3: TGTGCCAGCAGCTTAGGAGGCGGGGCTAGCACTGAAGCTTTCTTT. This sequence encodes CASSLGGGASTEAFF.

CDR3: CASSPVGLADYNEQFF. For the CDR3, the DNA is TGTGCCAGCAGCCCCGTAGGACTAGCGGACTACAATGAGCAGTTCTTC. The rearrangement uses TRBV5-4 and TRBJ2-1; 10 bases are shared with TRBD2. V trimming: 4 bases; J trimming: 3 bases; junction bases outside the gene matches: 7. This CDR3 has 16 amino acids. Germline V gene lookup returns CDR1 SGHNT and CDR2 YYREEE (reference sequence).

The chain carries TRBV7-8 and TRBJ2-2; D may be TRBD2 (6 bases). This CDR3 is built from 15 residues. CDR1 and CDR2 (germline): SGHVS, FQNEAQ. The V end lost 3 bases, the J end lost 1 base, and 9 bases lay between the germline ends. The CDR3 here is CASSFYGRNTGELFF. CDR3 nucleotide sequence: TGTGCCAGCAGCTTTTACGGGAGGAACACCGGGGAGCTGTTTTTT.

This sequence joins TRBV5-4 and TRBJ1-1; 7 bases match TRBD1. V shed 0 bases, J shed 3 bases, and the junction held 2 bases outside the gene matches. The CDR3 contains 14 residues. Germline CDR1 and CDR2: SGHNT and YYREEE (reference sequence). The CDR3 sequence: CASSLDRGYTEAFF. The CDR3 DNA is TGTGCCAGCAGCTTGGACAGGGGCTACACTGAAGCTTTCTTT.

This sequence joins TRBV7-2 and TRBJ2-1; weak D call: TRBD1 (6 bases). The V end was cut by 2 bases, the J end by 2 bases, with 7 bases between. Per the germline V gene, CDR1 is SGHTA and CDR2 is FQGNSA. This CDR3 has 14 amino acids. The CDR3 sequence: CASSLNRAYNEQFF. CDR3 DNA: TGTGCCAGCAGCTTAAACAGGGCCTACAATGAGCAGTTCTTC.

The chain's CDR3 is CASSPGLARAAGNTIYF. In DNA form, the CDR3 reads TGTGCCAGCTCACCAGGCCTGGCGAGGGCGGCAGGAAACACCATATATTTT. The chain employs TRBV18 and TRBJ1-3; no reliable D call. The CDR3 is made up of 17 amino acids. The V and J ends lost 2 bases and 4 bases respectively, with 18 bases between them. In germline, CDR1 is KGHSH, CDR2 LQKENI.

This chain uses TRBV5-1 with TRBJ2-7; D is ambiguous. V lost 1 base and J 6 bases, leaving 11 bases between the germline ends. The CDR3 has 13 residues. CDR1 is SGHRS, CDR2 YFSETQ, per germline. CDR3 region: CASSLLTTGEQYF. The DNA for the CDR3 is TGCGCCAGCAGCTTGCTTACCACTGGCGAGCAGTACTTC.

This chain connects TRBV5-4 to TRBJ2-1; 10 bases map to TRBD2. The germline V gene encodes CDR1 SGHNT and CDR2 YYREEE (reference sequence). J gave up 7 bases and V 2 bases, and 6 bases lay outside the gene matches. The CDR3 extends over 15 amino acids. DNA of the CDR3: TGTGCCAGCAGCTTACCTAGCGGGGGTTCTAATGAGCAGTTCTTC. This encodes CASSLPSGGSNEQFF.

The chain employs TRBV18 and TRBJ2-7; TRBD2 matches 11 bases. Germline loops: CDR1 KGHSH, CDR2 LQKENI. After removal of 2 bases from V and 6 bases from J, the junction contained 6 bases not matched to a gene. The CDR3 is 15 residues long. The CDR3 loop is CASSPTSGSVGEQYF. The CDR3 nucleotides read TGTGCCAGCTCACCAACTAGCGGGAGCGTCGGCGAGCAGTACTTC.

The chain has TRBV14 and TRBJ2-5; D is possibly TRBD2 (6 bases). Germline CDR1 SGHDN, CDR2 FVKESK. The germline V and J ends were trimmed by 4 bases and 4 bases, with 10 bases remaining between them. This CDR3 spans 13 amino acids. This chain's CDR3 is CASSRGTLETQYF. The CDR3 region has the DNA TGTGCCAGCAGCCGAGGGACTTTAGAGACCCAGTACTTC. Using reference TRBV14 and TRBJ2-5 for the parts outside the CDR3, the full variable domain is EAGVTQFPSHSVIEKGQTVTLRCDPISGHDNLYWYRRVMGKEIKFLLHFVKESKQDESGMPNNRFLAERTGGTYSTLKVQPAELEDSGVYFCASSRGTLETQYFGPGTRLLVL.

V usage is TRBV7-3 and J usage is TRBJ1-5; tentative D call: TRBD1 (6 bases). The CDR3 is 17 residues long. V shed 4 bases and J shed 5 bases, with 21 bases lying between them. Germline V gene sequence: CDR1 SGHTA, CDR2 FQGTGA. DNA for the CDR3: TGTGCCAGCAGCTCGACCGACCGGGGACAAATAGATCAGCCCCAGCATTTT. Its protein product is CASSSTDRGQIDQPQHF. Filled out from reference TRBV7-3 and TRBJ1-5, the complete variable domain reads GAGVSQTPSNKVTEKGKYVELRCDPISGHTALYWYRQSLGQGPEFLIYFQGTGAADDSGLPNDRFFAVRPEGSVSTLKIQRTERGDSAVYLCASSSTDRGQIDQPQHFGDGTRLSIL.

The gene calls are TRBV7-2 and TRBJ1-2; D is unresolved. V dropped 4 bases and J dropped 4 bases, with 13 bases sitting between them. Germline CDR1 reads SGHTA; CDR2 reads FQGNSA. This CDR3 contains 14 residues. For the CDR3, the DNA is TGTGCCAGCAGCTCACCCGTTGCGCTCTATGGCTACACCTTC. Translation gives CASSSPVALYGYTF.

The V gene is TRBV6-6, the J gene TRBJ1-3; 7 nucleotides match TRBD1. From germline, CDR1 is MNHNY and CDR2 SVGAGI (reference sequence). This CDR3 comprises 14 residues. Trimming at V came to 6 bases and at J to 0 bases, leaving 2 bases not matched to a gene. The CDR3 region has the DNA TGTGCCAGCAGACAGGGGAGCTCTGGAAACACCATATATTTT. Its translation is CASRQGSSGNTIYF.

The chain couples TRBV2 to TRBJ1-1; 8 bases fit TRBD1. CDR1 and CDR2 from the germline V gene are SNHLY and FYNNEI. The CDR3 length is 13 residues. Losses at the gene ends were 6 bases for V and 5 bases for J; bases not matched to a gene: 5. CDR3: CASRGQGVTEAFF. CDR3 nucleotides: TGTGCCAGCAGAGGACAGGGTGTTACTGAAGCTTTCTTT.

This clone has only a few counts. V gene TRBV7-9 combines with J gene TRBJ2-4; TRBD1 aligns across 8 bases. Germline trimming cut 3 bases from V and 1 base from J; bases unmatched to any gene: 5. The V gene's germline CDR1 is SEHNR and CDR2 FQNEAQ (reference sequence). CDR3 length equals 16 residues. CDR3 protein: CASSLDRVTAKNIQYF. In DNA, the CDR3 is TGTGCCAGCAGCTTGGACAGGGTGACTGCCAAAAACATTCAGTACTTC.

The rearrangement uses TRBV7-9 and TRBJ2-1; 8 positions agree with TRBD1. The germline gives CDR1 SEHNR, CDR2 FQNEAQ (reference sequence). The ends lost 1 base at V and 6 bases at J; junction bases unmatched: 5. This CDR3 is built from 15 residues. The CDR3 region has the DNA TGTGCCAGCAGCTTAGGGCAGGGGGCCGTCAATGAGCAGTTCTTC. Translated: CASSLGQGAVNEQFF.

V is TRBV9 and J is TRBJ2-3; maybe TRBD2 (5 bases). Deletions cut 0 bases from V and 2 bases from J, with 13 bases between. This CDR3 has 16 residues. Germline V gives CDR1 SGDLS, CDR2 YYNGEE. CDR3 residues: CASSVGPRGSTDTQYF. CDR3 bases: TGTGCCAGCAGCGTAGGTCCCCGGGGTTCCACAGATACGCAGTATTTT. The complete variable domain, with remaining parts taken from reference TRBV9 and TRBJ2-3, reads DSGVTQTPKHLITATGQRVTLRCSPRSGDLSVYWYQQSLDQGLQFLIQYYNGEERAKGNILERFSAQQFPDLHSELNLSSLELGDSALYFCASSVGPRGSTDTQYFGPGTRLTVL.

This clone showed up just once. This chain uses TRBV15 with TRBJ2-1, with 7 bases lining up with TRBD2. The CDR3 is made up of 13 amino acids. Germline lookup yields CDR1 LNHNV and CDR2 YYDKDF (reference sequence). With V trimmed by 3 bases and J by 9 bases, 5 bases remained unmatched. CDR3 sequence: CATSRAGEVEQFF. For the CDR3, the DNA is TGTGCCACCAGCAGGGCGGGAGAGGTTGAGCAGTTCTTC.